The entry that follows covers one TCR beta chain sequence. Its antigen remains unknown. Data came from immunoSEQ multiplex PCR; TCRdb stores just in-frame clones and leaves some out. The sample comprises about 22,000 clones, about nine tenths of which are singletons, and roughly 0.59% rests with the top ten. This specimen belongs to a study of CD4 T cell repertoires in COVID-19. Trimming took 4 bases from V and 5 from J; bases not matched to a gene: 10. Germline lookup yields CDR1 SGHTA and CDR2 FQGTGA. This CDR3 is 15 amino acids long. Study-wide findings and caveats: SARS-CoV and/or HKU1 spike cultures shared between 7 and 25% of SARS-CoV-2 clonotypes.

These memory T cells were uncultured and sequenced directly after ex vivo isolation. The sequence was collected from a human donor who had COVID-19. The source material was central memory CD4+ T cells from blood, sampled before the COVID-19 pandemic. The rearrangement uses TRBV7-3 and TRBJ2-7, with TRBD1 matching over 8 bases. CDR3 loop: CASSSWADRVDEQYF. The CDR3 region has the DNA TGTGCCAGCAGCTCCTGGGCGGACAGGGTGGACGAGCAGTACTTC.